The T cell receptor beta chain under discussion was sequenced for a study of blood T cell repertoires in COVID-19. Turning to the study itself: The United States, Italy and Spain were the sources of the acute and convalescent COVID-19 samples.

This CDR3 comprises 12 residues. Germline V gene sequence: CDR1 LNHDA, CDR2 SQIVND (reference sequence). Trimming pared 5 bases from V and 12 bases from J, leaving 17 bases between. Methods used by the authors: Amplification of reference gene primers provided the estimated nucleated cell counts. Repertoires were generated with immunoSEQ multiplex PCR, while TCRdb's copy carries only in-frame clones and drops some. V, J and clone size were drawn from that table, and D and trimming were deduced from the DNA. The data hold around 68,000 clones, with 75% to 90% observed a single time. Sequenced input: peripheral blood. This receptor was obtained from a man between 45 and 60 years old with active COVID-19. This chain links TRBV19 with TRBJ2-7; D may be TRBD1 (5 bases). CDR3 coding DNA: TGTGCCAGTAGTCCCACCTTAGGGGCTTTGTACTTC. Translated, it gives CASSPTLGALYF.